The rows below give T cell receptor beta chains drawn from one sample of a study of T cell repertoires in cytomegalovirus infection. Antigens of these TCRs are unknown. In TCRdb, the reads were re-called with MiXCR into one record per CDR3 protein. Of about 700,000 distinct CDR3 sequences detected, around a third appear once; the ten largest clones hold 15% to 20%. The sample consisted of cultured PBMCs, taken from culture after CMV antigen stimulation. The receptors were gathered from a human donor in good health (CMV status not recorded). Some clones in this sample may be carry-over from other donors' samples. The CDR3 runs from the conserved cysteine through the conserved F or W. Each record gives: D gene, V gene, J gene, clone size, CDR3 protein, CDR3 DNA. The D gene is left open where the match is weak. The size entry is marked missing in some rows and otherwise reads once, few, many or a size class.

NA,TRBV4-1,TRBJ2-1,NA,CASSLQDYNNEQFF,TGCGCCAGCAGTCTTCAGGACTACAACAATGAGCAGTTCTTC
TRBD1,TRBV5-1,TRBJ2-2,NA,CASSPTRQGIGELFF,TGCGCCAGCAGCCCCACTAGACAGGGAATCGGGGAGCTGTTTTTT
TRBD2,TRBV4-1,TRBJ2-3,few,CASSQVGLAGGQDTQYF,TGCGCCAGCAGCCAAGTCGGGCTAGCGGGGGGGCAAGATACGCAGTATTTT
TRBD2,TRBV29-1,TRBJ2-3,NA,CSVGGGRLAGDTQYF,TGCAGCGTTGGTGGGGGTCGACTAGCGGGGGATACGCAGTATTTT
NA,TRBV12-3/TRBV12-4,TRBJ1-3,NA,CASSGQGNTIYF,TGTGCCAGCAGCGGACAGGGAAACACCATATATTTT
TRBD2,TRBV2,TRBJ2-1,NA,CASSFPGLAGNEQFF,TGTGCCAGCAGTTTCCCGGGACTAGCGGGGAATGAGCAGTTCTTC
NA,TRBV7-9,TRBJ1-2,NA,CASSEAGSNYGYTF,TGTGCCAGCTCAGAGGCAGGGAGTAACTATGGCTACACCTTC
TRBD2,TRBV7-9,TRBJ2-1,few,CASSLGLAGIMYNEQFF,TGTGCCAGCAGCTTAGGGTTAGCGGGAATCATGTACAATGAGCAGTTCTTC
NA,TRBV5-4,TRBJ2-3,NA,CASSLDRPRTNTQYF,TGTGCCAGCAGCCTGGACAGACCTCGCACGAATACGCAGTATTTT
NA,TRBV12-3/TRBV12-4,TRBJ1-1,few,CASSHTEAFF,TGTGCCAGCAGCCACACTGAAGCTTTCTTT
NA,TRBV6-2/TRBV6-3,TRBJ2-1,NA,CASRNMGAGGSRDEQFF,TGTGCCAGCAGGAATATGGGGGCGGGCGGGAGTCGGGATGAGCAGTTCTTC
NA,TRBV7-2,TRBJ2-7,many,CASSLKAGSPPLYEQYF,TGTGCCAGCAGCTTAAAGGCCGGTTCCCCCCCTCTCTACGAGCAGTACTTC
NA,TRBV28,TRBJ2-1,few,CASSATQGGYNEQFF,TGTGCCAGCAGTGCCACTCAGGGGGGTTACAATGAGCAGTTCTTC
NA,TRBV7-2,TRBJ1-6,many,CASSLEGNSPLHF,TGTGCCAGCAGCTTAGAGGGAAATTCACCCCTCCACTTT
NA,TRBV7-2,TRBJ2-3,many,CASSGPSPRGTDTQYF,TGTGCCAGCAGCGGGCCCTCCCCCCGGGGGACAGATACGCAGTATTTT
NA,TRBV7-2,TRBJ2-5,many,CASSLNWGEETQYF,TGTGCCAGCAGCTTAAACTGGGGAGAAGAGACCCAGTACTTC
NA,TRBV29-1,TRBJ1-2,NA,CSVEQTYGYTF,TGCAGCGTTGAACAGACCTATGGCTACACCTTC
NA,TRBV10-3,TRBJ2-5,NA,CAIRGAGASDSETQYF,TGTGCCATCAGGGGCGCAGGGGCTTCAGATAGTGAGACCCAGTACTTC
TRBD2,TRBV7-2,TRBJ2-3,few,CASSVGLADPTDTQYF,TGTGCCAGCAGCGTCGGACTAGCGGACCCCACAGATACGCAGTATTTT
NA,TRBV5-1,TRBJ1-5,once,CASRGGEDQPQHF,TGCGCCAGTCGGGGGGGGGAAGATCAGCCCCAGCATTTT
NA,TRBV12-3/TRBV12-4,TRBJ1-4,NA,CASSLSSAGWEKLFF,TGTGCCAGCAGTCTGTCCTCAGCGGGGTGGGAAAAACTGTTTTTT
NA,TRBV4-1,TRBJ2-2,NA,CASKPRGTGELFF,TGCGCCAGCAAACCGCGGGGCACCGGGGAGCTGTTTTTT
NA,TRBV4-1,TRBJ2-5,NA,CASSQYEAGTQYF,TGCGCCAGCAGCCAGTATGAGGCCGGGACCCAGTACTTC
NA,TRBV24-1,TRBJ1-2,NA,CATSDSNQVVGYGYTF,TGTGCCACCAGTGATTCGAACCAAGTCGTGGGCTATGGCTACACCTTC
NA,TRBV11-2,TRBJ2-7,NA,CASSFSWEQYF,TGTGCCAGCAGCTTTTCTTGGGAGCAGTACTTC
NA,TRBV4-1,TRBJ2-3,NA,CASSREGESVTDTQYF,TGCGCCAGCAGCCGGGAGGGGGAGTCCGTCACAGATACGCAGTATTTT
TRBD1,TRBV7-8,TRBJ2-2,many,CASSLRTGANTGELFF,TGTGCCAGCAGCTTGAGGACAGGGGCAAACACCGGGGAGCTGTTTTTT
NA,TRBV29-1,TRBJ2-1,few,CSVGERRGNEQFF,TGCAGCGTTGGGGAGAGACGGGGCAATGAGCAGTTCTTC
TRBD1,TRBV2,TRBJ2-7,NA,CASTPPGTGKIYEQYF,TGTGCCAGCACCCCCCCCGGGACAGGTAAAATCTACGAGCAGTACTTC
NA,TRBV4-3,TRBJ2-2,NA,CASSPTATGELFF,TGCGCCAGCAGCCCTACAGCCACCGGGGAGCTGTTTTTT
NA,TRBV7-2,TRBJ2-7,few,CASSLAGGPIYEQYF,TGTGCCAGCAGCTTAGCAGGTGGGCCCATATACGAGCAGTACTTC
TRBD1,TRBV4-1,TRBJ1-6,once,CASSQQGQFNSPLHF,TGCGCCAGCAGCCAACAGGGACAGTTTAATTCACCCCTCCACTTT
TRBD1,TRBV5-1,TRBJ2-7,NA,CASSPTGGSSYEQYF,TGCGCCAGCAGCCCGACAGGGGGATCGTCCTACGAGCAGTACTTC
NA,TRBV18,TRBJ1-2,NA,CASSLGSIGYTF,TGTGCCAGCTCACTCGGGTCTATTGGCTACACCTTC
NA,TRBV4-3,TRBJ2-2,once,CASSQDLLTGELFF,TGCGCCAGCAGCCAAGACCTCTTAACCGGGGAGCTGTTTTTT
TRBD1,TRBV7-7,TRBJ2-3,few,CASSAGTGGTDTQYF,TGTGCCAGCAGCGCCGGGACAGGGGGTACAGATACGCAGTATTTT